This TCR beta chain stems from a study of cytomegalovirus exposure and HLA in healthy donors. Donors likely had unrecorded immune exposures despite being nominally healthy when sampled. Looked up from germline, CDR1 is SGHVS and CDR2 is FQNEAQ. The CDR3 is made up of 15 amino acids. Trimming took 0 bases from V and 2 from J, leaving 11 bases between them. As to this clone: The antigen is undetermined.

The study ran its PCR with 60 Vbeta and 13 Jbeta primers. In the original processing: An analysis that came later counted 80 million or so unique TCR beta chains, approximately 11 million shared. TCRdb keeps only in-frame clones here, not all; method: immunoSEQ multiplex PCR. V and J calls and clone size are given by that table; D and trimming were obtained from the DNA. This table has about 130,000 clones, around 81% appearing once. Findings of the study overall: HLA alleles were associated with fewer than 20,000 TCR beta sequences in a later analysis at 0.05 false discovery rate.

This rearrangement joins TRBV7-8 to TRBJ2-7, with D tentatively TRBD1 (5 bases). This TCR was sampled from a man between 18 and 29 years old in good health and CMV-seronegative. The sequenced material came from PBMCs. The chain's CDR3 is CASSLAVRATYEQYF. The CDR3 DNA follows: TGTGCCAGCAGCTTAGCAGTCAGGGCAACCTACGAGCAGTACTTC.